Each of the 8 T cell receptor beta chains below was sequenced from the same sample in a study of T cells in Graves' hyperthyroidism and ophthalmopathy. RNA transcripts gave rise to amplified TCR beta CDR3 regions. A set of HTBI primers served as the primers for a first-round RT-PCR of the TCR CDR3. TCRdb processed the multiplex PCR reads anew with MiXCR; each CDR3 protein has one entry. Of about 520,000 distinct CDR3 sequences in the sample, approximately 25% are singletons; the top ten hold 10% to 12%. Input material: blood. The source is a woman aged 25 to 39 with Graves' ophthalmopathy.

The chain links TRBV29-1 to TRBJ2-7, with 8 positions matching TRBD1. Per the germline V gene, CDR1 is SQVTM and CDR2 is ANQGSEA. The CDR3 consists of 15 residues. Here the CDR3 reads CSVAATLDRAYEQYF. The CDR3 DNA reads TGCAGTGTCGCGGCGACTTTGGACAGGGCCTACGAGCAGTACTTC.

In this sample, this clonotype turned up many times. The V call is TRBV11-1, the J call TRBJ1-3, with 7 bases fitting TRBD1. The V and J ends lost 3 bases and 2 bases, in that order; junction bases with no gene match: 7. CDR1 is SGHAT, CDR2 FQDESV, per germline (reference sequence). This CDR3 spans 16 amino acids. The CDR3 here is CASSLSQGQTGNTIYF. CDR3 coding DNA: TGTGCCAGCAGCTTGTCTCAGGGACAGACTGGAAACACCATATATTTT.

The CDR3 reads CASSLERLVAGELFF. CDR3 in DNA: TGTGCCAGCAGCTTAGAGCGGCTAGTTGCCGGGGAGCTGTTTTTT. This chain connects TRBV11-2 to TRBJ2-2; no clear D. This CDR3 is 15 amino acids long. Germline-derived CDR1 and CDR2 are SGHAT and FQNNGV. Trimming left V 0 bases short and J 6 bases short, with 11 bases between.

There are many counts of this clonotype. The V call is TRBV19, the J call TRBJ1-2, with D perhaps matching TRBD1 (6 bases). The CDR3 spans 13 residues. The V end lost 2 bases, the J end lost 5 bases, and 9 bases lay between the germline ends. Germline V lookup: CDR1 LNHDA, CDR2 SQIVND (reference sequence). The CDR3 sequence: CASSITGRYGYTF. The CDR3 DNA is TGTGCCAGTAGTATAACAGGGAGGTATGGCTACACCTTC.

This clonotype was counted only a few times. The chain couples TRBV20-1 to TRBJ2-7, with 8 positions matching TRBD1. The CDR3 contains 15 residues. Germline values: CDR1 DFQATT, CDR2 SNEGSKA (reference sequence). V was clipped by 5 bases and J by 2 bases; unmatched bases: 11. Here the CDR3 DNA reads TGCAGTGCTCCACCCTTGCAGGGGGCCACCTACGAGCAGTACTTC. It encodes CSAPPLQGATYEQYF.

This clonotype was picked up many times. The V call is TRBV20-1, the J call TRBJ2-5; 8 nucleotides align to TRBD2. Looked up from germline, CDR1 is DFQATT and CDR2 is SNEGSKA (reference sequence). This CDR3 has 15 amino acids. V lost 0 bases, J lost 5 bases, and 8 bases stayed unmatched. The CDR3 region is CSAREGGGRVETQYF. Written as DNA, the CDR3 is TGCAGTGCTAGAGAGGGCGGGGGGAGAGTGGAGACCCAGTACTTC.

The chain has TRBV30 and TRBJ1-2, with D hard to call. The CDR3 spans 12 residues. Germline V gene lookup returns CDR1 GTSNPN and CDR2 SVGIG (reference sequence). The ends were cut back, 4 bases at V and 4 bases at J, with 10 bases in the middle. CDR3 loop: CAWKGRGYGYTF. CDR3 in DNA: TGTGCCTGGAAAGGCCGGGGCTATGGCTACACCTTC.

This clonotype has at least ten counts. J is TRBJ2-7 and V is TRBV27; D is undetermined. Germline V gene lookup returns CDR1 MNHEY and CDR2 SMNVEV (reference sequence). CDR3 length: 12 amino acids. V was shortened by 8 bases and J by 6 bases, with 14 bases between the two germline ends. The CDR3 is CASGPIRLEQYF. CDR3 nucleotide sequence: TGTGCCAGCGGGCCGATCCGACTCGAGCAGTACTTC.